This note documents a single TCR beta chain sequence. The J segment lost 2 bases and the V segment lost 5 bases, leaving 5 bases of the junction unmatched. The V gene's germline CDR1 is SGHVS and CDR2 FQNEAQ. This CDR3 has 15 residues. This record comes from a study of blood T cell repertoires in COVID-19. Study background: Specimens from acute and convalescent COVID-19 originated in the United States, Italy and Spain. Sample material is recorded as cDNA or gDNA derived from T cells, B-cell-depleted T cells, or PBMCs.

Authors' processing steps: Reference gene primers were amplified, and this amplification served to estimate nucleated cell counts. Sequenced by immunoSEQ multiplex PCR; TCRdb stores in-frame clones only, minus some. For V, J and clone size, that table is used; D and trimming come from the DNA. The table records around 130,000 clones, 70% to 90% of them present only once. The receptor's source is a man aged 60 to 75 with acute or convalescent COVID-19. The sequenced sample was peripheral blood. The V and J genes are TRBV7-8 and TRBJ1-5, with 8 nucleotides matching TRBD1. CDR3 protein: CASSRDRGGNQPQHF. CDR3 in DNA: TGTGCCAGCAGCCGAGACAGGGGTGGCAATCAGCCCCAGCATTTT.